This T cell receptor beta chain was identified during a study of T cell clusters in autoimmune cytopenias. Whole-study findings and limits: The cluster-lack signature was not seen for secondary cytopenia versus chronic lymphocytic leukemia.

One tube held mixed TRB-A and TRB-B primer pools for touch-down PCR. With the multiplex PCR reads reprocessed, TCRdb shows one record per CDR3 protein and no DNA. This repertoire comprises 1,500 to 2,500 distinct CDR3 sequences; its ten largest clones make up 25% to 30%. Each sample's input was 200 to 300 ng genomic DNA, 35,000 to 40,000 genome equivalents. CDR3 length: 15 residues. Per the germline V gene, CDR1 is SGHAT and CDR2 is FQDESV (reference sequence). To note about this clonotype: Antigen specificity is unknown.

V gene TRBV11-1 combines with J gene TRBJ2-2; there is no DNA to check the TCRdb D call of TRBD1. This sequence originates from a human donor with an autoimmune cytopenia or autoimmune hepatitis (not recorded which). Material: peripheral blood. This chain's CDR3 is CASSFSGREGGELFF.